The clone carrying this T cell receptor beta chain was observed a few times. Treatment here: preoperative locoregional IRX-2 cytokine immunotherapy. This phase Ib study tested locoregional IRX-2 cytokine immunotherapy given before surgery. The data derive from a study of preoperative IRX-2 immunotherapy in early breast cancer. Germline loops: CDR1 SGHNT, CDR2 YENEEA. V lost 3 bases, J lost 7 bases, and 14 bases lay in between. The CDR3 is 14 amino acids. Produced via immunoSEQ multiplex PCR; TCRdb's table is partial and in-frame only. The sample carries approximately 3,000 clones, more than 65% recorded once.

This rearrangement joins TRBV11-3 to TRBJ2-3; no clear D gene. This material consisted of tumor tissue, taken after IRX-2 immunotherapy. The source of this sequence is a human donor with breast cancer. The CDR3 DNA sequence: TGTGCCAGCAGCTTTAGTTTCAGTACTCATACGCAGTATTTT. Protein product: CASSFSFSTHTQYF.